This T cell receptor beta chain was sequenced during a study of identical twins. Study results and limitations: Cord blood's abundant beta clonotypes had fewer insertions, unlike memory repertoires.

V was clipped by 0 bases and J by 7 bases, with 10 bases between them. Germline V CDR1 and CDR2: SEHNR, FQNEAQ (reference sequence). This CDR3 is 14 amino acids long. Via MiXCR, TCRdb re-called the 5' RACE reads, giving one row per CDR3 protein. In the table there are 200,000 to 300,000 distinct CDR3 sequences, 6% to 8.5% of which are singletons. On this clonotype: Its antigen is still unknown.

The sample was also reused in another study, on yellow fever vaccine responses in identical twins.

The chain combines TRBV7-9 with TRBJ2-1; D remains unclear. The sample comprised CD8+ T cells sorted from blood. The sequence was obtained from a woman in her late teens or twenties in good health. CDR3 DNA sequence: TGTGCCAGCAGCTTAGCCGGTGATCGTAATGAGCAGTTCTTC. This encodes CASSLAGDRNEQFF.